What follows describes a single TCR beta chain. Its antigen remains unidentified. It was with a sample-barcoded 5' primer and a J-beta primer mix that a second PCR of roughly 7 to 12 cycles was run. TCRdb reprocessed the 5' RACE reads via MiXCR and lists one record per CDR3 protein. The sample lists around 1,500,000 distinct CDR3 sequences, approximately 28% occurring once. The data originate from a study of blood T cells in healthy people across ages. Study-wide points: The unknown donor CMV status may have confounded expanded clonotype changes. Researchers deemed the diversity estimates from one million T cells underestimates.

The CDR3 is made up of 15 amino acids. Trimming left V 0 bases short and J 9 bases short, with 18 bases between. Germline V CDR1 and CDR2: DFQATT, SNEGSKA (reference sequence). Collection of 7.5 to 10 milliliters of peripheral blood was performed for each donor. The sequence derives from a woman in her thirties in good health. The material sequenced was blood. V and J are TRBV20-1 and TRBJ1-3; the D gene is possibly TRBD1 (6 bases). CDR3 sequence reads: CSAREGGTTGATIYF. DNA for the CDR3: TGCAGTGCTAGAGAGGGTGGGACAACTGGCGCCACCATATATTTT.